The 17 T cell receptor beta chains given below trace back to one sample, sequenced in a study of T cell responses to AZD1222 COVID-19 vaccine. Assay: immunoSEQ multiplex PCR; the TCRdb copy retains only in-frame clones and omits some. The sample has under 200,000 clones, over 75% seen once. The specimen was peripheral blood, collected 28 days after the second AZD1222 dose. The source of these receptors is an adult who received the AZD1222 COVID-19 vaccine.

This chain connects TRBV5-4 to TRBJ1-3; D is possibly TRBD1 (6 bases). CDR1 is SGHNT and CDR2 is YYREEE in the germline V gene (reference sequence). Trimming cost V 4 bases and J 0 bases, with 8 bases left between them. CDR3 size: 14 residues. CDR3 in amino acids: CASSMDSSGNTIYF. CDR3 bases: TGTGCCAGCAGCATGGACAGCTCTGGAAACACCATATATTTT.

The CDR3 reads CASSVAPWGRNTIYF. CDR3 nucleotides: TGTGCCAGCAGCGTAGCCCCATGGGGGAGGAACACCATATATTTT. The rearrangement joins TRBV9 to TRBJ1-3, with D possibly being TRBD1 (5 bases). Looked up from germline, CDR1 is SGDLS and CDR2 is YYNGEE. The CDR3 contains 15 residues. The V gene lost 0 bases and the J gene lost 7 bases, with 14 bases spanning the gap. Based on the CDR3 plus reference TRBV9 and TRBJ1-3, the full variable domain is DSGVTQTPKHLITATGQRVTLRCSPRSGDLSVYWYQQSLDQGLQFLIQYYNGEERAKGNILERFSAQQFPDLHSELNLSSLELGDSALYFCASSVAPWGRNTIYFGEGSWLTVV.

This clone has a handful of counts. The rearrangement uses TRBV4-3 and TRBJ2-7; 9 bases line up with TRBD1. With 1 base clipped from V and 7 bases from J, the junction kept 8 bases outside the gene matches. This CDR3 spans 15 amino acids. Germline lookup yields CDR1 LGHNA and CDR2 YSLEER. Here the CDR3 DNA reads TGCGCCAGCAGCCAAGGCTACAGGGGGCAGCATGAGCAGTACTTC. Its protein product is CASSQGYRGQHEQYF.

The chain uses TRBV4-3 and TRBJ1-2; the D gene is possibly TRBD1 (5 bases). This CDR3 spans 13 amino acids. Germline V lookup: CDR1 LGHNA, CDR2 YSLEER. Trimming left V 3 bases short and J 6 bases short, with 11 bases between. The CDR3 DNA follows: TGCGCCAGCAGCCAGCCCGCGGGGGATGGCTACACCTTC. Translating gives CASSQPAGDGYTF.

The V gene is TRBV4-3, the J gene TRBJ2-7; 8 bases match TRBD2. The junction had 5 bases not matched to a gene; V was cut back by 1 base and J by 3 bases. The CDR3 contains 15 residues. Germline V CDR1 and CDR2: LGHNA, YSLEER. The CDR3 protein is CASSQGWRGDYEQYF. The CDR3 DNA reads as TGCGCCAGCAGCCAAGGATGGCGGGGGGACTACGAGCAGTACTTC.

The rearrangement links TRBV5-1 to TRBJ2-6; unclear D gene. Trimming took 0 bases from V and 4 from J, leaving 11 bases between them. There are 16 residues in the CDR3. The V gene's germline CDR1 is SGHRS and CDR2 YFSETQ. For the CDR3, the DNA is TGCGCCAGCAGCTTGGTTGCGTCAACCGGGGCCAACGTCCTGACTTTC. It encodes CASSLVASTGANVLTF.

Only one count was recorded for this clone. This rearrangement joins TRBV4-2 to TRBJ1-5, with D uncertain. Germline CDR1 and CDR2: LGHNA and YNFKEQ. The CDR3 has 13 amino acids. Between the trimmed V and J ends, which lost 0 bases and 6 bases, there was a span of 6 bases. CDR3 nucleotides: TGTGCCAGCAGCCAAGAACGAGGTCAGCCCCAGCATTTT. Translation: CASSQERGQPQHF.

This clone has only a few counts. The chain joins TRBV6-6 to TRBJ2-2, with 10 bases matching TRBD1. This CDR3 has 16 amino acids. Germline CDR1 and CDR2: MNHNY and SVGAGI (reference sequence). Losses at the gene ends were 2 bases for V and 6 bases for J; bases not matched to a gene: 6. This CDR3 reads CASSYLQGTGAGELFF. Here the CDR3 DNA reads TGTGCCAGCAGTTACCTCCAAGGGACAGGGGCCGGGGAGCTGTTTTTT.

The chain recombines TRBV24-1 with TRBJ2-3; D not certain. Germline V gives CDR1 KGHDR, CDR2 SFDVKD. The CDR3 has 15 residues. Trimming removed 2 bases at V and 6 bases at J, with 14 bases between. The CDR3 sequence is CATSDSRRPGDTQYF. CDR3 DNA sequence: TGTGCCACCAGTGATTCCCGACGGCCCGGGGATACGCAGTATTTT.

The V gene is TRBV27, the J gene TRBJ1-6, with D possibly being TRBD1 (5 bases). The CDR3 is 16 residues long. Looked up from germline, CDR1 is MNHEY and CDR2 is SMNVEV (reference sequence). V lost 7 bases, J lost 0 bases, and 13 bases lay in between. The CDR3 DNA is TGTGCCAGCAACGGTGGGGGTAGCTCCTATAATTCACCCCTCCACTTT. Encoded protein: CASNGGGSSYNSPLHF.

This rearrangement joins TRBV6-2 or TRBV6-3 to TRBJ1-2; perhaps TRBD1 as D (5 bases). V shed 5 bases and J shed 6 bases, with 13 bases lying between them. In germline, CDR1 is MNHEY, CDR2 SVGEGT. This CDR3 spans 13 amino acids. The CDR3 is CASSVGVRDGYTF. CDR3 nucleotides: TGTGCCAGCAGTGTGGGGGTTCGAGATGGCTACACCTTC.

The V gene is TRBV4-1, the J gene TRBJ1-5; D not certain. The CDR3 is made up of 15 amino acids. Germline V gene data show CDR1 as MGHRA and CDR2 as YSYEKL. The V gene lost 3 bases and the J gene lost 5 bases, with 14 bases spanning the gap. The CDR3 nucleotides are TGCGCCAGCAGCCACGTGGGCCGCGGAGATCAGCCCCAGCATTTT. This encodes CASSHVGRGDQPQHF.

As for this clone: At the DNA level, this CDR3 is encoded by other sequences in the same sample as well. This rearrangement joins TRBV7-8 to TRBJ2-7; unclear D gene. CDR1 SGHVS and CDR2 FQNEAQ come from the germline V gene. The CDR3 loop spans 13 amino acids. V shed 2 bases and J shed 2 bases, with 7 bases lying between them. The CDR3 loop is CASSLSQAYEQYF. In DNA, the CDR3 is TGTGCCAGCAGCTTATCCCAGGCCTACGAGCAGTACTTC.

This clone showed up just once. The genes are TRBV13 and TRBJ2-3; 13 bases line up with TRBD2. J was trimmed by 7 bases and V by 2 bases; bases with no gene match: 9. There are 17 residues in the CDR3. In germline, CDR1 is PRHDT, CDR2 FYEKMQ (reference sequence). In DNA, the CDR3 is TGTGCCAGCAGCTTATCCGGACTAGCGGGGGTTAGAAATACGCAGTATTTT. Translated: CASSLSGLAGVRNTQYF.

V usage is TRBV3-1 (or the pseudogene TRBV3-2) and J usage is TRBJ1-5, with D unclear. The V gene's germline CDR1 is LGHDT and CDR2 YNNKEL (reference sequence). This CDR3 region has 13 residues. Trimming removed 2 bases at V and 7 bases at J, with 9 bases between. CDR3 nucleotide sequence: TGTGCCAGCAGCCAAATGTCGGGACAGCCCCAGCATTTT. Translated, it gives CASSQMSGQPQHF.

The chain recombines TRBV7-9 with TRBJ1-1; D is uncertain. The germline V gene encodes CDR1 SEHNR and CDR2 FQNEAQ (reference sequence). V was shortened by 8 bases and J by 0 bases, with 10 bases between the two germline ends. CDR3 length: 13 residues. DNA for the CDR3: TGTGCCAGCCTCCGGGGAATGAACACTGAAGCTTTCTTT. Translating it yields CASLRGMNTEAFF.

The chain combines TRBV18 with TRBJ2-7; tentative D call: TRBD1 (5 bases). The germline CDR1 and CDR2 sequences are KGHSH and LQKENI. This CDR3 has 11 amino acids. Trimming cost V 4 bases and J 5 bases, with 6 bases left between them. CDR3 nucleotides: TGTGCCAGCTCACGGGGCGACGAGCAGTACTTC. This codes for CASSRGDEQYF.